A selection of T cell receptor beta chains follows, all from one sample in a study of tumor-infiltrating lymphocytes in primary liver carcinoma. TCRdb re-derived calls from the multiplex PCR reads in MiXCR, one entry per CDR3 protein. The table records about 43,000 distinct CDR3 sequences, approximately 73% of them present only once. Sequenced: liver tumor tissue from sampling region 2. These receptors were collected from a man in his forties with primary liver carcinoma and hepatitis B virus infection. CDR3s leave out the opening cysteine and the closing phenylalanine or tryptophan. The D gene is left open where the match is weak. Rows give clone size only sometimes, using once, few, many, or a class for an expanded clone.

D,size,J,V,CDR3
NA,NA,TRBJ2-3,TRBV14,ASNQDGEDTQY
NA,NA,TRBJ2-7,TRBV5-5,AGSLGGTIRYEQY
NA,medium-sized,TRBJ2-5,TRBV12-3/TRBV12-4,ASSLGTTSRTQY
NA,NA,TRBJ2-5,TRBV7-9,ASGLSRGEETQN
NA,many,TRBJ2-5,TRBV2,ASRADVGETQY
TRBD2,NA,TRBJ2-2,TRBV5-4,ASSIGRNRASGAGELF
NA,NA,TRBJ1-3,TRBV5-1,ASSLDGQNHGNTIY
TRBD2,NA,TRBJ2-3,TRBV28,VTSFLAGYTDTQY
NA,NA,TRBJ2-7,TRBV6-2/TRBV6-3,ASSSGSRSSYEQY
NA,NA,TRBJ2-3,TRBV2,ANNEQDDTDTQY
TRBD1,many,TRBJ2-7,TRBV28,ASSPGQDYEQY
NA,NA,TRBJ2-1,TRBV11-3,ASGINANEQF
NA,NA,TRBJ2-3,TRBV29-1,SVTGVDGRRTDAQY
NA,NA,TRBJ2-3,TRBV7-8,TCSFGDRVDTQY
NA,NA,TRBJ1-1,TRBV5-4,ASSLKRGTTEVF
TRBD1,NA,TRBJ1-6,TRBV28,VSQPGTGGEMENSPLH
NA,NA,TRBJ1-3,TRBV4-2,ASSRGRDGSGYTIY
TRBD2,many,TRBJ2-5,TRBV12-3/TRBV12-4,ASRRLAGGPRVEDQY
TRBD1,NA,TRBJ2-7,TRBV28,VSCLQGPVGQY
NA,NA,TRBJ1-1,TRBV28,ASNLRTLEAF
TRBD1,NA,TRBJ2-2,TRBV10-1,ARSELSGTGGSNTGGLF
NA,NA,TRBJ2-3,TRBV7-2,ASRLALGGDTQY
TRBD2,NA,TRBJ2-2,TRBV10-3,TISDPEGAGTTNTGELF
NA,NA,TRBJ2-7,TRBV5-1,TSSPNGGTSYEQY
TRBD1,few,TRBJ1-2,TRBV20-1,SARRGRDRDGYT
TRBD2,NA,TRBJ2-7,TRBV14,ASSHTSGLAGTSYEQC
NA,NA,TRBJ2-1,TRBV5-1,ASGLAAENNEQF
NA,NA,TRBJ2-1,TRBV11-2,TSSLSGFDNKQF
NA,NA,TRBJ2-1,TRBV5-1,ASSTGTILHNGQF
NA,NA,TRBJ1-5,TRBV11-3,ASSLDPGVPQPQH
NA,NA,TRBJ2-5,TRBV11-2,ASSLRVAFRLQETRY
NA,NA,TRBJ2-5,TRBV28,ASMQSRDPKTQY
NA,NA,TRBJ1-2,TRBV5-4,ASSLGFGGGPQDGQGYT
NA,NA,TRBJ1-5,TRBV11-2,ANSLVGVTGSNEPQH
NA,NA,TRBJ2-1,TRBV30,AWTKGDHLTERF
TRBD1,NA,TRBJ2-2,TRBV10-1,ASSELSGTGGSNTEGLF
NA,NA,TRBJ2-2,TRBV4-1,ASSRHTLSGELF
NA,many,TRBJ1-1,TRBV19,ASSPTPNMNTEAF
NA,many,TRBJ1-6,TRBV2,ASGADSYNSPLH
NA,NA,TRBJ2-7,TRBV28,ATGPWCEQY
TRBD1,many,TRBJ1-2,TRBV4-2,ASSPATGGNYGYT
NA,NA,TRBJ2-7,TRBV11-2,TSSPWCYEQY
NA,NA,TRBJ2-7,TRBV5-4,AGSPDPSSSEQY
TRBD2,NA,TRBJ2-1,TRBV20-1,NTPGEAGNNEQF
TRBD1,NA,TRBJ2-7,TRBV14,ASSQLGQGSYEQY
NA,NA,TRBJ2-3,TRBV30,AWTTTTDAQY
NA,many,TRBJ2-6,TRBV28,ASRKIEGDGGANVLT
NA,once,TRBJ2-1,TRBV10-2,ASSRADDEQF
NA,NA,TRBJ2-6,TRBV30,ACPDSSSGANVLT
NA,few,TRBJ2-1,TRBV4-3,ASSQDPGLRGLF
NA,once,TRBJ2-3,TRBV9,ASSVQPGGTDTLY
NA,many,TRBJ2-3,TRBV5-5,ASSVGLRGLDTQY
NA,NA,TRBJ2-5,TRBV5-4,ASSMAGVGQETQY
NA,NA,TRBJ2-7,TRBV6-5,ASSPTRSYGQY